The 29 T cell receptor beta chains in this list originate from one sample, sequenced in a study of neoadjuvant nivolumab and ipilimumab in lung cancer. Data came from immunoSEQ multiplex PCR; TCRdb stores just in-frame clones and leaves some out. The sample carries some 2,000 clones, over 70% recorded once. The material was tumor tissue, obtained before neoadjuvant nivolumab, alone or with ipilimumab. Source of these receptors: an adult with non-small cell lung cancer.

This CDR3 reads CASSYSKTGEKETQYF. For the CDR3, the DNA is TGTGCCAGCAGTTACTCGAAGACGGGGGAGAAAGAGACCCAGTACTTC. The chain links TRBV6-5 to TRBJ2-5; D may be TRBD2 (6 bases). The CDR3 covers 16 residues. V dropped 0 bases and J dropped 3 bases, with 14 bases sitting between them. In germline, CDR1 is MNHEY, CDR2 SVGAGI.

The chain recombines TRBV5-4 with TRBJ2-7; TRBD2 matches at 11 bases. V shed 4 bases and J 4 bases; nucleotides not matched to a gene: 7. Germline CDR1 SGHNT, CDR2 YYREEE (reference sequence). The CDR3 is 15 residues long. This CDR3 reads CASSTGTSGTYEQYF. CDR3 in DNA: TGTGCCAGCAGCACCGGGACTAGCGGAACATACGAGCAGTACTTC.

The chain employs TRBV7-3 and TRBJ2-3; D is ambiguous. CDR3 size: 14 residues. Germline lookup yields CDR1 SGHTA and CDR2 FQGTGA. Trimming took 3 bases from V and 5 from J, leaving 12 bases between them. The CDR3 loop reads CASSLDGPLDTQYF. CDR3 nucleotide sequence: TGTGCCAGCAGCTTGGACGGGCCCCTAGATACGCAGTATTTT.

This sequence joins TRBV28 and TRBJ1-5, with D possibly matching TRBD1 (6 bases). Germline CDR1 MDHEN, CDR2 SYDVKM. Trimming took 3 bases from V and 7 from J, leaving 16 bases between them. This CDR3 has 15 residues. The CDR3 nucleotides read TGTGCCAGCAGTTTTGGGTTGGGGGCACGGCAGCCCCAGCATTTT. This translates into CASSFGLGARQPQHF.

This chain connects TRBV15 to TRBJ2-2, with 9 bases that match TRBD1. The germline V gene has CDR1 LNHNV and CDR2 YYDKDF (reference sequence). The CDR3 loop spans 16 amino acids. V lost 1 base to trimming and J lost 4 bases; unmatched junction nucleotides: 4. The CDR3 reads CATSRGGQGATGELFF. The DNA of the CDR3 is TGTGCCACCAGCAGAGGGGGACAGGGAGCCACCGGGGAGCTGTTTTTT.

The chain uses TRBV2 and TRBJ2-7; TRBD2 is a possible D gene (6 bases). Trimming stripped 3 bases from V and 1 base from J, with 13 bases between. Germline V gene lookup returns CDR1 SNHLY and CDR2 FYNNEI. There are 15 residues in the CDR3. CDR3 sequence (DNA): TGTGCCAGCAGTGATCGGACGGGGGTATCCTACGAGCAGTACTTC. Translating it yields CASSDRTGVSYEQYF.

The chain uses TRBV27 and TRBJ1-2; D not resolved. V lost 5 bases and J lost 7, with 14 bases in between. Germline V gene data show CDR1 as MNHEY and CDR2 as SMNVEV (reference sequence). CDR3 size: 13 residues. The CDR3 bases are TGTGCCAGCAGTCCGTACGGTACCGGTGGCTACACCTTC. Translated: CASSPYGTGGYTF.

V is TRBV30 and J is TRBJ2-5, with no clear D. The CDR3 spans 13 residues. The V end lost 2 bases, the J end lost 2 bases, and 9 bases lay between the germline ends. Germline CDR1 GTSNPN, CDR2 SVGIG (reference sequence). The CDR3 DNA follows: TGTGCCTGGAGTCGCCGGCGACAAGAGACCCAGTACTTC. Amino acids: CAWSRRRQETQYF.

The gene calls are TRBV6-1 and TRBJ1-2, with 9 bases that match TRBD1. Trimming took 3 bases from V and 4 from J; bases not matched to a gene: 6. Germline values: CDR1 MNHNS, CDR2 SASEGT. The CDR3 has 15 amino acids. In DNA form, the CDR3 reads TGTGCCAGCAGTGATTGGACAGGGGCTGGCTATGGCTACACCTTC. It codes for CASSDWTGAGYGYTF.

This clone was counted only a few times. The CDR3 protein is CASSLGYEQYF. CDR3 in DNA: TGTGCCAGCAGCTTGGGCTACGAGCAGTACTTC. The rearrangement links TRBV5-5 to TRBJ2-7; D remains unclear. Trimming pared 0 bases from V and 3 bases from J, leaving 1 base between. Germline-derived CDR1 and CDR2 are SGHKS and YYEKEE (reference sequence). This CDR3 has 11 residues.

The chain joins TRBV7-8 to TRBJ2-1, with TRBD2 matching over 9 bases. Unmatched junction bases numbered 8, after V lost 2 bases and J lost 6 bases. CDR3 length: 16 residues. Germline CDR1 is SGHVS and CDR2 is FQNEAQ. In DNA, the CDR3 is TGTGCCAGCAGCTTAAATCCGGGACTAGCTGGCAATGAGCAGTTCTTC. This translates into CASSLNPGLAGNEQFF.

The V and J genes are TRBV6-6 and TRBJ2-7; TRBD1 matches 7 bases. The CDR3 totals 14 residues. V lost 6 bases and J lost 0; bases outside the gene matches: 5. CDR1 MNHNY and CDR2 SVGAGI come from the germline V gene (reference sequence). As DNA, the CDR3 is TGTGCCAGCAGGAAGGGACAGAGCTCCTACGAGCAGTACTTC. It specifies CASRKGQSSYEQYF.

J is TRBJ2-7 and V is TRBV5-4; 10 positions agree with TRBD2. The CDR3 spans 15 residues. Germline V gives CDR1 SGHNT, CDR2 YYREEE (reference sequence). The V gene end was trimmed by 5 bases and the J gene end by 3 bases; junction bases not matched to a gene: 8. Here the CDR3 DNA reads TGTGCCAGCAGTTCTGGGACTAGCGAGGACTACGAGCAGTACTTC. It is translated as CASSSGTSEDYEQYF. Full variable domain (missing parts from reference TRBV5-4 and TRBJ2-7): ETGVTQSPTHLIKTRGQQVTLRCSSQSGHNTVSWYQQALGQGPQFIFQYYREEENGRGNFPPRFSGLQFPNYSSELNVNALELDDSALYLCASSSGTSEDYEQYFGPGTRLTVT.

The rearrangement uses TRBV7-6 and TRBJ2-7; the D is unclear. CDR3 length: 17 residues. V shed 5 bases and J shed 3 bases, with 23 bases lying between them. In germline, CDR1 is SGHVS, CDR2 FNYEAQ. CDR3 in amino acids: CASSPSVSSSVFYEQYF. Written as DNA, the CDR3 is TGTGCCAGCAGCCCAAGCGTTTCCTCCTCAGTTTTCTACGAGCAGTACTTC.

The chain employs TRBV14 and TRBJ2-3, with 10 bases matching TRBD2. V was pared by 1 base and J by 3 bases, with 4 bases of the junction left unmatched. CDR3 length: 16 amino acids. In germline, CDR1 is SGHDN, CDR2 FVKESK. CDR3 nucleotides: TGTGCCAGCAGCCAAGTTTTAGCGGGAGGTACAGATACGCAGTATTTT. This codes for CASSQVLAGGTDTQYF.

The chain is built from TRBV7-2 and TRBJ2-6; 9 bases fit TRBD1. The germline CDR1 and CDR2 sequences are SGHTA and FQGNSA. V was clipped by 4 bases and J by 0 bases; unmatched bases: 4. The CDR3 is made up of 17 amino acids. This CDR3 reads CASSSGQGLSGANVLTF. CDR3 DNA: TGTGCCAGCAGCTCGGGACAGGGTCTCTCTGGGGCCAACGTCCTGACTTTC.

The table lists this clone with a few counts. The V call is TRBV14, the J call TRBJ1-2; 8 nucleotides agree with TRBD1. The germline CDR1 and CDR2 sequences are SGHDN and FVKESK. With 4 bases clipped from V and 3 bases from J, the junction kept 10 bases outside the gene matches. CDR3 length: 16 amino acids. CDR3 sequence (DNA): TGTGCCAGCAGCCTAAGACAGGGGCGTCCTGACTATGGCTACACCTTC. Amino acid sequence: CASSLRQGRPDYGYTF.

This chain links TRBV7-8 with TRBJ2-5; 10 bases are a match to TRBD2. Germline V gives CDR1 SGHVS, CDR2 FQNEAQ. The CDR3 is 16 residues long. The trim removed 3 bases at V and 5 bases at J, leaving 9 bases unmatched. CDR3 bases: TGTGCCAGCAGCTTTTTCCGGCTAGCGGGGGACGAGACCCAGTACTTC. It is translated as CASSFFRLAGDETQYF.

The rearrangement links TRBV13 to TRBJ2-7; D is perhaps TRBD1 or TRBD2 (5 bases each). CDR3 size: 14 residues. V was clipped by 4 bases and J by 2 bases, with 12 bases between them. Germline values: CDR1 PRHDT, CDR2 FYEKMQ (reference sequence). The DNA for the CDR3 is TGTGCCAGCAGCTCGGGACGCCCGCCCTACGAGCAGTACTTC. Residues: CASSSGRPPYEQYF.

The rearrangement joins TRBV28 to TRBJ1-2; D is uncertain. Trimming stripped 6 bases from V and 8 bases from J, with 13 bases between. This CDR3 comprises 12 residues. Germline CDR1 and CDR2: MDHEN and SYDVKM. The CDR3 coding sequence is TGTGCCAGCAGCTCGACCCTGACGGGCTACACCTTC. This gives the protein CASSSTLTGYTF.

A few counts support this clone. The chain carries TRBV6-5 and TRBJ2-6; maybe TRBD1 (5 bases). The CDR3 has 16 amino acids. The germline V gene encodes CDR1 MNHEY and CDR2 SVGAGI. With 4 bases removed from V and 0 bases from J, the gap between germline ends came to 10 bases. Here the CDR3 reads CASSSTAGSGANVLTF. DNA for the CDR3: TGTGCCAGCAGTTCGACAGCCGGCTCTGGGGCCAACGTCCTGACTTTC.

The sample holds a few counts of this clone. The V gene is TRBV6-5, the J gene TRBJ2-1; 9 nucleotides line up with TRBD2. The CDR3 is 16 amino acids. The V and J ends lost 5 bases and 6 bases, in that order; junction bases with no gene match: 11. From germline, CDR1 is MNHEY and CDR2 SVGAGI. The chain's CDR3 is CASSNLAGEPGNEQFF. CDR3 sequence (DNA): TGTGCCAGCAGTAACTTAGCGGGAGAGCCAGGCAATGAGCAGTTCTTC.

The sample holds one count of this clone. The CDR3 here is CASSAQVHYGYTF. The DNA of the CDR3 is TGTGCCAGCAGCGCGCAGGTACACTATGGCTACACCTTC. This rearrangement joins TRBV11-2 to TRBJ1-2; D uncertain. Germline values: CDR1 SGHAT, CDR2 FQNNGV. The V gene lost 5 bases and the J gene lost 3 bases, with 10 bases spanning the gap. The CDR3 extends over 13 amino acids.

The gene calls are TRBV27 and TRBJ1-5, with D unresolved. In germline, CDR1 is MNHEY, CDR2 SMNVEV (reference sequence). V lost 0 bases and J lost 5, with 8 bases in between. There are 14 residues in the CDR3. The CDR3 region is CASSLSRRYQPQHF. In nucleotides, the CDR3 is TGTGCCAGCAGTTTATCTCGCCGGTATCAGCCCCAGCATTTT.

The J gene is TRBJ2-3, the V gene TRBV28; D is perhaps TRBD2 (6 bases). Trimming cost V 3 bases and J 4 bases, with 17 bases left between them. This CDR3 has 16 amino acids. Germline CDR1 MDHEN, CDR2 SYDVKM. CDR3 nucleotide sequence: TGTGCCAGCAGTTTCGCGGAGACACGCGGGGCAGATACGCAGTATTTT. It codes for CASSFAETRGADTQYF.

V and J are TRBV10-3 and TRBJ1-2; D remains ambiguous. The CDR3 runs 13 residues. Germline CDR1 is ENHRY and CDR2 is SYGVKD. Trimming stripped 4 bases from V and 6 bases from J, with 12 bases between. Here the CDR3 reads CAISGQVADGYTF. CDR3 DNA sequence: TGTGCCATCAGTGGTCAGGTTGCGGATGGCTACACCTTC.

The DNA of the CDR3 is TGTGCCAGCAGCCACGAGATCAACACTGAAGCTTTCTTT. The encoded protein is CASSHEINTEAFF. The V call is TRBV6-5, the J call TRBJ1-1; no reliable D call. V gave up 6 bases and J gave up 2 bases, with 10 bases separating them. Germline CDR1 is MNHEY and CDR2 is SVGAGI. The CDR3 consists of 13 residues.

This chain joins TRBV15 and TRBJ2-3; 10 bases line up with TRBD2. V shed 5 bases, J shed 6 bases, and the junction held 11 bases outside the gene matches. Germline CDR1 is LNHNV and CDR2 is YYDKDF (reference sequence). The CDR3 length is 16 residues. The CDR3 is CATSGASGSFSDTQYF. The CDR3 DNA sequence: TGTGCCACCAGCGGAGCTAGCGGGAGTTTTTCTGATACGCAGTATTTT.

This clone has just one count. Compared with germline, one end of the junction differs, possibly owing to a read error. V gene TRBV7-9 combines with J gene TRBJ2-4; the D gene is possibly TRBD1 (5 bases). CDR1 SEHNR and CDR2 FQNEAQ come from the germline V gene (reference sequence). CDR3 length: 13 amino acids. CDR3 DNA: TGTGACAGCAGCTTTGGGCAGGGCGACATTCAGTACTTC. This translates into CDSSFGQGDIQYF.